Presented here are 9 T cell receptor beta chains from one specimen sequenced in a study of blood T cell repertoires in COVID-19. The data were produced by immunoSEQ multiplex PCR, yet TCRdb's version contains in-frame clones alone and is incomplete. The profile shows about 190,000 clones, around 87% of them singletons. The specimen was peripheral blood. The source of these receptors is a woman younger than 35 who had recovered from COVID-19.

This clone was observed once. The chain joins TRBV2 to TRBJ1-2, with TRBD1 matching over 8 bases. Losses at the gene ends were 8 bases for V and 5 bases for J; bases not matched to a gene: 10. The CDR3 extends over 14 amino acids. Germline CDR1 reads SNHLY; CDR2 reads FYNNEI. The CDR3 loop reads CASRLGQGRYGYTF. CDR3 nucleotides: TGTGCCAGCCGACTCGGACAGGGCCGATATGGCTACACCTTC.

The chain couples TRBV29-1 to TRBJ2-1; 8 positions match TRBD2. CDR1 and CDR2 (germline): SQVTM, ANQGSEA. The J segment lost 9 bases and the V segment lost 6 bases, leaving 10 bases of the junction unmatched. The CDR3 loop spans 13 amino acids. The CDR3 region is CSVPSGSHREQFF. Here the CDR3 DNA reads TGCAGCGTCCCAAGCGGGAGCCATCGTGAGCAGTTCTTC.

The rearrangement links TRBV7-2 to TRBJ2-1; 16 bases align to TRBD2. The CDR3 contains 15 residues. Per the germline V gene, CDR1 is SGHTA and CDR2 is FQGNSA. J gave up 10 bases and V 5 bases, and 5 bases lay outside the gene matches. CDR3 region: CASSPGTSGRGEQFF. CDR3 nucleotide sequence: TGTGCCAGCAGCCCCGGGACTAGCGGGAGGGGGGAGCAGTTCTTC.

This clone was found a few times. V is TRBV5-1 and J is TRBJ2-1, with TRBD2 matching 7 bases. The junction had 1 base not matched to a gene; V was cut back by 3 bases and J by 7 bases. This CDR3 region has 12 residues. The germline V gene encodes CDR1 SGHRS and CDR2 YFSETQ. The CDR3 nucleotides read TGCGCCAGCAGCTCCGGGGGGAATGAGCAGTTCTTC. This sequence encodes CASSSGGNEQFF.

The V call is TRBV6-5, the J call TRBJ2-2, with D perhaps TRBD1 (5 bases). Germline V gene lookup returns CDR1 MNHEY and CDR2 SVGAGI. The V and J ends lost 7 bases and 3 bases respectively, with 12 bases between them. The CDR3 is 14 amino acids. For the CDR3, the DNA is TGTGCCAGCATAGGGGTCGGCGACACCGGGGAGCTGTTTTTT. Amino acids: CASIGVGDTGELFF.

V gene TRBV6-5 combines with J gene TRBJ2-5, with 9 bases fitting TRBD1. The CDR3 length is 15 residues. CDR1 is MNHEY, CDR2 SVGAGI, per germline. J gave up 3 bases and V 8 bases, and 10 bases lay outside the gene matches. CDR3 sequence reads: CASPETGGSKETQYF. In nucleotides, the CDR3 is TGTGCCAGCCCAGAGACAGGGGGGTCGAAAGAGACCCAGTACTTC.

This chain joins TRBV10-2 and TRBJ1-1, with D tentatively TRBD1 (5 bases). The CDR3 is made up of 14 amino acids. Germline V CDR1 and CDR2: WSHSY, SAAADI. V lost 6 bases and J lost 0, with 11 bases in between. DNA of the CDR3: TGCGCCAGCAGCCAAACAGGTTTGAACACTGAAGCTTTCTTT. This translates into CASSQTGLNTEAFF.

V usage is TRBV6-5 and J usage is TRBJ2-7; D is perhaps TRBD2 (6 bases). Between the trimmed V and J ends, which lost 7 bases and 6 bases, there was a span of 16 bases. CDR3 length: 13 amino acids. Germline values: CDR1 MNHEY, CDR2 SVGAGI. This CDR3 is CASTPSGVGEQYV. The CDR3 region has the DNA TGTGCCAGCACACCTTCGGGAGTCGGCGAGCAGTACGTC.

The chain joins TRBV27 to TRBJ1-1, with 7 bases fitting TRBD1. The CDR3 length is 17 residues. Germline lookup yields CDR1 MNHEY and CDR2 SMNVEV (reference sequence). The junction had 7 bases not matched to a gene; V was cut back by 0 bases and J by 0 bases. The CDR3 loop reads CASSLSTRGAMNTEAFF. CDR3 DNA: TGTGCCAGCAGTTTATCGACCAGGGGGGCAATGAACACTGAAGCTTTCTTT.